The 32 T cell receptor beta chains listed next were all sequenced from one sample in a study of CD8 T cells in ankylosing spondylitis. TCRdb called the 5' RACE reads again in MiXCR, with one record for every CDR3 protein. There are around 28,000 distinct CDR3 sequences in the sample; less than 40% occur only once, and roughly 42% lies in the top ten. Sequencing input: synovial fluid, either unsorted or a sorted T cell fraction (not recorded which). Receptor source: a male donor with ankylosing spondylitis.

This clonotype was picked up a small number of times. The chain carries TRBV7-8 and TRBJ2-2, with TRBD2 matching over 13 bases. Trimming removed 6 bases from V and 4 bases from J; junction bases left unmatched: 11. The germline CDR1 and CDR2 sequences are SGHVS and FQNEAQ. The CDR3 has 18 amino acids. The CDR3 DNA reads TGTGCCAGCAGAAAGGGACTAGCGGGATACGATAGCACCGGGGAGCTGTTTTTT. Translating it yields CASRKGLAGYDSTGELFF.

The genes are TRBV24-1 and TRBJ2-2, with D hard to call. Germline V gene data show CDR1 as KGHDR and CDR2 as SFDVKD. With 4 bases removed from V and 1 base from J, the gap between germline ends came to 6 bases. This CDR3 contains 14 residues. CDR3 DNA sequence: TGTGCCACCAGTGAAGGGAAGAACACCGGGGAGCTGTTTTTT. Amino acids: CATSEGKNTGELFF.

This clonotype was seen at least ten times. This sequence joins TRBV19 and TRBJ1-1; D gene uncertain. CDR1 and CDR2 (germline): LNHDA, SQIVND (reference sequence). V dropped 6 bases and J dropped 8 bases, with 13 bases sitting between them. The CDR3 extends over 12 amino acids. CDR3 nucleotides: TGTGCCAGTAGGCCCGGGCCCCGCGAAGCTTTCTTT. This codes for CASRPGPREAFF.

The rearrangement joins TRBV15 to TRBJ1-1; D gene ambiguous. With 0 bases removed from V and 4 bases from J, the gap between germline ends came to 6 bases. Germline V gene sequence: CDR1 LNHNV, CDR2 YYDKDF (reference sequence). This CDR3 has 13 amino acids. The CDR3 region is CATSRDMSTEAFF. DNA for the CDR3: TGTGCCACCAGCAGAGATATGAGCACTGAAGCTTTCTTT.

The chain uses TRBV25-1 and TRBJ1-2; 7 bases match TRBD1. Losses at the gene ends were 4 bases for V and 2 bases for J; bases not matched to a gene: 13. Germline CDR1 MGHDK, CDR2 SYGVNS. The CDR3 totals 17 residues. CDR3 sequence: CASSGMRQGASNYGYTF. The CDR3 DNA is TGTGCCAGCAGTGGGATGAGACAGGGTGCATCGAACTATGGCTACACCTTC.

The V call is TRBV11-3, the J call TRBJ1-1, with D perhaps TRBD1 (5 bases). Germline CDR1 and CDR2: SGHNT and YENEEA. Trimming removed 1 base from V and 8 bases from J, with 11 bases in between. CDR3 size: 13 residues. The CDR3 loop reads CASSLVGAQEAFF. CDR3 DNA: TGTGCCAGCAGCTTAGTTGGGGCCCAGGAAGCTTTCTTT. Full variable domain (rest looked up from reference TRBV11-3 and TRBJ1-1): EAGVVQSPRYKIIEKKQPVAFWCNPISGHNTLYWYLQNLGQGPELLIRYENEEAVDDSQLPKDRFSAERLKGVDSTLKIQPAELGDSAVYLCASSLVGAQEAFFGQGTRLTVV.

This clonotype was observed a handful of times. V gene TRBV30 combines with J gene TRBJ2-1; a possible D gene is TRBD2 (5 bases). Germline V CDR1 and CDR2: GTSNPN, SVGIG (reference sequence). The V gene lost 0 bases and the J gene lost 8 bases, with 8 bases spanning the gap. CDR3 length: 12 residues. Here the CDR3 reads CAWSVPRDEQFF. For the CDR3, the DNA is TGTGCCTGGAGTGTACCGCGGGATGAGCAGTTCTTC.

V and J are TRBV7-9 and TRBJ2-5; D may match TRBD1 or TRBD2 (5 bases each). The CDR3 has 14 amino acids. Looked up from germline, CDR1 is SEHNR and CDR2 is FQNEAQ (reference sequence). Trimming took off 8 bases at V and 2 bases at J, with 15 bases between the two ends. CDR3 protein: CASSARDAQETQYF. CDR3 bases: TGTGCCAGCTCCGCCAGGGACGCACAAGAGACCCAGTACTTC.

The J gene is TRBJ2-2, the V gene TRBV7-8, with TRBD2 as a possible D gene (5 bases). CDR1 is SGHVS and CDR2 is FQNEAQ in the germline V gene. This CDR3 region has 14 residues. V was pared by 5 bases and J by 4 bases, with 11 bases between. In DNA form, the CDR3 reads TGTGCCAGCAGCCCGGGGTCGAGCACCGGGGAGCTGTTTTTT. It encodes CASSPGSSTGELFF.

This clonotype was seen a handful of times. This chain links TRBV29-1 with TRBJ2-1; 10 nucleotides agree with TRBD2. Germline CDR1 and CDR2: SQVTM and ANQGSEA. V trimming: 2 bases; J trimming: 6 bases; junction bases outside the gene matches: 7. The CDR3 covers 15 residues. The CDR3 DNA follows: TGCAGCGTTGAATCCCTAGCGGGAGTCGGCAATGAGCAGTTCTTC. Translation gives CSVESLAGVGNEQFF.

This clonotype appeared a few times. The J gene is TRBJ2-1, the V gene TRBV13, with 9 bases fitting TRBD2. The trim removed 5 bases at V and 6 bases at J, leaving 8 bases unmatched. CDR3 length: 15 amino acids. Germline loops: CDR1 PRHDT, CDR2 FYEKMQ (reference sequence). The DNA of the CDR3 is TGTGCCAGCAGCCCCTGGTTTAGCGGGAGCAATGAGCAGTTCTTC. It codes for CASSPWFSGSNEQFF.

The chain combines TRBV10-2 with TRBJ2-1; possibly TRBD1 or TRBD2 for D (5 bases each). CDR3 length: 14 amino acids. The germline V gene has CDR1 WSHSY and CDR2 SAAADI. V was clipped by 10 bases and J by 0 bases, with 13 bases between them. The CDR3 coding sequence is TGCGCCACCATGGGACCTTTCTCCTACAATGAGCAGTTCTTC. The encoded protein is CATMGPFSYNEQFF.

This clonotype was detected many times. The genes are TRBV20-1 and TRBJ2-7, with 10 bases that match TRBD2. J gave up 4 bases and V 6 bases, and 12 bases lay outside the gene matches. Per the germline V gene, CDR1 is DFQATT and CDR2 is SNEGSKA (reference sequence). CDR3 length equals 15 residues. The CDR3 DNA follows: TGCAGTGCCCGTGGGGAGCGGGAGGGTATATACGAGCAGTACTTC. Amino acids: CSARGEREGIYEQYF.

This clonotype was detected only a few times. This chain connects TRBV29-1 to TRBJ1-5; D is ambiguous. This CDR3 is 15 amino acids long. Germline assignment: CDR1 SQVTM and CDR2 ANQGSEA. Trimming cost V 5 bases and J 4 bases, with 18 bases left between them. The CDR3 region is CSVTFPGYGNQPQHF. Written as DNA, the CDR3 is TGCAGCGTTACCTTCCCGGGCTACGGGAATCAGCCCCAGCATTTT. The full variable domain, its missing parts supplied by reference TRBV29-1 and TRBJ1-5, is SAVISQKPSRDICQRGTSLTIQCQVDSQVTMMFWYRQQPGQSLTLIATANQGSEATYESGFVIDKFPISRPNLTFSTLTVSNMSPEDSSIYLCSVTFPGYGNQPQHFGDGTRLSIL.

The sample holds many counts of this clonotype. This chain joins TRBV5-1 and TRBJ2-1; 12 bases are a match to TRBD2. From germline, CDR1 is SGHRS and CDR2 YFSETQ. After removal of 4 bases from V and 4 bases from J, the junction contained 12 bases not matched to a gene. The CDR3 spans 18 residues. CDR3 in amino acids: CASSPGLAGFPVYNEQFF. The CDR3 DNA follows: TGCGCCAGCAGCCCCGGACTAGCGGGGTTCCCGGTTTACAATGAGCAGTTCTTC.

Comments on this clonotype: At one of its ends the junction is not consistent with the germline gene, which may arise from a read error. The chain employs TRBV10-3 and TRBJ1-2, with a weak D call TRBD1 (5 bases). The CDR3 runs to 14 residues. CDR1 and CDR2 (germline): ENHRY, SYGVKD. This CDR3 reads CATSESQGNYGYTF. The CDR3 DNA reads as TGTGCCACCAGTGAGTCCCAGGGAAACTATGGCTACACCTTC.

At least ten counts were recorded for this clonotype. DNA of the CDR3: TGTGCCACCAGGGAAAATGGCAATCAGCCCCAGCATTTT. Protein product: CATRENGNQPQHF. The genes are TRBV15 and TRBJ1-5, with no clear D. Trimming left V 6 bases short and J 2 bases short, with 8 bases between. The V gene's germline CDR1 is LNHNV and CDR2 YYDKDF (reference sequence). The CDR3 is 13 residues long.

The table lists this clonotype with a few counts. This chain connects TRBV14 to TRBJ2-3; maybe TRBD2 (6 bases). Per germline, CDR1 SGHDN and CDR2 FVKESK. There are 15 residues in the CDR3. Trimming shortened V by 4 bases and J by 2 bases, and 13 bases separated the two germline ends. Written as DNA, the CDR3 is TGTGCCAGCAGCCTGGGACTGGTAAACACAGATACGCAGTATTTT. Translating gives CASSLGLVNTDTQYF.

The chain has TRBV28 and TRBJ2-3, with TRBD2 matching over 11 bases. The V gene's germline CDR1 is MDHEN and CDR2 SYDVKM. The CDR3 runs to 18 residues. With 0 bases clipped from V and 0 bases from J, the junction kept 5 bases outside the gene matches. In DNA form, the CDR3 reads TGTGCCAGCAGTTTATGGGCGACTAGCGGGGATAGCACAGATACGCAGTATTTT. The encoded protein is CASSLWATSGDSTDTQYF.

This clonotype was detected a few times. The chain couples TRBV11-2 to TRBJ1-1; D might be TRBD1 (5 bases). The length of the CDR3 is 14 residues. Between the trimmed V and J ends, which lost 2 bases and 0 bases, there was a span of 7 bases. CDR1 SGHAT and CDR2 FQNNGV come from the germline V gene. CDR3 nucleotide sequence: TGTGCCAGCAGCTTACCAGGGATGAACACTGAAGCTTTCTTT. This translates into CASSLPGMNTEAFF.

The chain carries TRBV6-2 or TRBV6-3 and TRBJ2-1; D not resolved. V lost 5 bases, J lost 6 bases, and 11 bases lay in between. This CDR3 has 13 residues. Germline CDR1 is MNHEY and CDR2 is SVGEGT. The CDR3 region has the DNA TGTGCCAGCAGTGAGGACGAGGTCAATGAGCAGTTCTTC. As protein: CASSEDEVNEQFF.

The count of this clonotype is one. The chain has TRBV27 and TRBJ2-2; 8 bases match TRBD1. The germline gives CDR1 MNHEY, CDR2 SMNVEV (reference sequence). After removal of 5 bases from V and 6 bases from J, the junction contained 2 bases not matched to a gene. This CDR3 comprises 13 residues. This CDR3 is CASSQQGAGELFF. CDR3 nucleotide sequence: TGTGCCAGCAGTCAACAGGGGGCCGGGGAGCTGTTTTTT.

This clonotype was counted between two and nine times. For the CDR3, the DNA is TGTGCCAGCAGCTTGGCCGACGGGTGGCCCCAGCATTTT. It translates to CASSLADGWPQHF. The chain combines TRBV5-5 with TRBJ1-5, with D unclear. CDR1 is SGHKS and CDR2 is YYEKEE in the germline V gene (reference sequence). V lost 0 bases and J lost 9, with 10 bases in between. The CDR3 loop spans 13 amino acids.

The V and J genes are TRBV3-1 and TRBJ1-2, with unresolved D. Per germline, CDR1 LGHDT and CDR2 YNNKEL (reference sequence). The germline V and J ends were trimmed by 0 bases and 7 bases, with 15 bases remaining between them. The CDR3 spans 15 residues. The CDR3 sequence: CASSQEAQSPLGYTF. The CDR3 DNA follows: TGTGCCAGCAGCCAAGAGGCCCAGAGCCCACTTGGCTACACCTTC.

The chain links TRBV13 to TRBJ1-4; TRBD1 might be the D (6 bases). CDR1 PRHDT and CDR2 FYEKMQ come from the germline V gene (reference sequence). Trimming took off 2 bases at V and 1 base at J, with 17 bases between the two ends. The CDR3 loop spans 18 amino acids. CDR3 in DNA: TGTGCCAGCAGCTTAAACAGGGAGGGATTGAGAACTAATGAAAAACTGTTTTTT. Protein product: CASSLNREGLRTNEKLFF.

The genes are TRBV12-3 or TRBV12-4 and TRBJ2-7; 8 nucleotides align to TRBD2. The CDR3 is 14 residues long. J lost 3 bases, V lost 5 bases, and 6 bases had no gene match. DNA for the CDR3: TGTGCCAGCAGTCCAATAGCGGGAAGCTACGAGCAGTACTTC. Its protein product is CASSPIAGSYEQYF.

The CDR3: CASSYGLGGFQPQHF. The DNA of the CDR3 is TGTGCCAGCAGCTACGGATTGGGGGGGTTTCAGCCCCAGCATTTT. This chain uses TRBV7-2 with TRBJ1-5; the D gene is possibly TRBD1 (5 bases). The CDR3 extends over 15 amino acids. Germline lookup yields CDR1 SGHTA and CDR2 FQGNSA. V was pared by 4 bases and J by 6 bases, with 16 bases between.

This clonotype was seen at least ten times. The chain is built from TRBV7-9 and TRBJ1-2; TRBD1 might be the D (6 bases). The germline CDR1 and CDR2 sequences are SEHNR and FQNEAQ (reference sequence). Trimming left V 3 bases short and J 4 bases short, with 12 bases between. The CDR3 covers 14 residues. The CDR3 loop is CASSFSGQSYGYTF. CDR3 bases: TGTGCCAGCAGCTTTTCGGGACAAAGCTATGGCTACACCTTC.

This clonotype has a count of ten or more. The chain combines TRBV5-5 with TRBJ2-1; TRBD2 is a possible D gene (5 bases). This CDR3 has 15 amino acids. The germline V gene has CDR1 SGHKS and CDR2 YYEKEE (reference sequence). Between the trimmed V and J ends, which lost 0 bases and 6 bases, there was a span of 13 bases. CDR3 sequence (DNA): TGTGCCAGCAGCTTGGTAGAGGGCCTAAGCAATGAGCAGTTCTTC. It specifies CASSLVEGLSNEQFF.

The genes are TRBV25-1 and TRBJ2-5, with D maybe TRBD2 (6 bases). This CDR3 spans 16 amino acids. Germline CDR1 and CDR2: MGHDK and SYGVNS. V was pared by 3 bases and J by 4 bases, with 18 bases between. The CDR3 DNA reads as TGTGCCAGCAGTGATTTGGTAGCGGTTAGGGGAGAGACCCAGTACTTC. Translated: CASSDLVAVRGETQYF.

This clonotype is a singleton in its sample. V usage is TRBV24-1 and J usage is TRBJ1-2; 10 bases are shared with TRBD1. Looked up from germline, CDR1 is KGHDR and CDR2 is SFDVKD. This CDR3 has 13 residues. V lost 6 bases and J lost 7; bases outside the gene matches: 4. CDR3 bases: TGTGCCACCAGTAAGAGGACAGGGGGTGGCTACACCTTC. Translating it yields CATSKRTGGGYTF.

V usage is TRBV27 and J usage is TRBJ2-1; 13 bases are shared with TRBD2. Germline CDR1 and CDR2: MNHEY and SMNVEV (reference sequence). The CDR3 sequence is 18 residues long. J gave up 5 bases and V 3 bases, and 10 bases lay outside the gene matches. As DNA, the CDR3 is TGTGCCAGCAGTTTTAACAGGGCCGGACTAGCGGGAGACAATGAGCAGTTCTTC. This sequence encodes CASSFNRAGLAGDNEQFF.